Listed here are 19 T cell receptor beta chains from one sample, sequenced in a study of cytomegalovirus exposure and HLA in healthy donors. This PCR relied on a set of 60 Vbeta primers and 13 Jbeta primers. Sequenced by immunoSEQ multiplex PCR; TCRdb stores in-frame clones only, minus some. The table lists around 70,000 clones. Specimen: PBMCs. These receptors were taken from a boy aged 5-17 years in good health and CMV-seronegative.

The CDR3 spells CASSPGGNSDNEQFF. DNA of the CDR3: TGTGCCAGCAGCCCCGGGGGGAATTCCGACAATGAGCAGTTCTTC. J is TRBJ2-1 and V is TRBV6-4; 7 nucleotides agree with TRBD2. In germline, CDR1 is MRHNA, CDR2 SNTAGT. V lost 6 bases to trimming and J lost 5 bases; unmatched junction nucleotides: 10. CDR3 length: 15 residues.

The chain is built from TRBV9 and TRBJ2-5; TRBD1 might be the D (5 bases). The CDR3 runs 15 residues. Trimming shortened V by 1 base and J by 5 bases, and 15 bases separated the two germline ends. The germline V gene encodes CDR1 SGDLS and CDR2 YYNGEE. The DNA of the CDR3 is TGTGCCAGCAGCGTACAGGGTATGATCGCGGAGACCCAGTACTTC. Its translation: CASSVQGMIAETQYF.

In DNA form, the CDR3 reads TGCAGCGGGGGACAGGGAAATGAGCAGTTCTTC. Encoded protein: CSGGQGNEQFF. This chain links TRBV29-1 with TRBJ2-1; 9 positions agree with TRBD1. The germline V gene has CDR1 SQVTM and CDR2 ANQGSEA. This CDR3 has 11 residues. V was clipped by 7 bases and J by 7 bases; unmatched bases: 2.

The chain is built from TRBV6-1 and TRBJ2-3; D uncertain. The CDR3 sequence is 15 residues long. V dropped 1 base and J dropped 1 base, with 9 bases sitting between them. Per germline, CDR1 MNHNS and CDR2 SASEGT. The CDR3 is CASSEDGGGTDTQYF. The CDR3 DNA is TGTGCCAGCAGTGAAGACGGCGGCGGCACAGATACGCAGTATTTT.

V and J are TRBV5-1 and TRBJ2-1, with D possibly being TRBD1 (6 bases). CDR1 SGHRS and CDR2 YFSETQ come from the germline V gene. This CDR3 region has 13 residues. Trimming cost V 2 bases and J 8 bases, with 11 bases left between them. CDR3 region: CASSLQGSDEQFF. The CDR3 DNA reads TGCGCCAGCAGCTTACAGGGATCCGATGAGCAGTTCTTC.

This chain joins TRBV5-1 and TRBJ1-1; D is ambiguous. This CDR3 has 15 amino acids. The germline V gene encodes CDR1 SGHRS and CDR2 YFSETQ. With 6 bases removed from V and 2 bases from J, the gap between germline ends came to 17 bases. CDR3 DNA sequence: TGCGCCAGCACCAAGACGACGGAGCCCAACACTGAAGCTTTCTTT. Translation: CASTKTTEPNTEAFF.

The chain employs TRBV7-9 and TRBJ1-1, with TRBD1 matching over 7 bases. The CDR3 spans 14 residues. Germline V lookup: CDR1 SEHNR, CDR2 FQNEAQ (reference sequence). After removal of 0 bases from V and 7 bases from J, the junction contained 5 bases not matched to a gene. The CDR3 DNA sequence: TGTGCCAGCAGCTTAGCGTCCGCAGGGGGTGAAGCTTTCTTT. Translating gives CASSLASAGGEAFF.

With respect to this clone: This CDR3 is also generated by other DNA sequences in the sample. V gene TRBV30 combines with J gene TRBJ1-1; possibly TRBD1 for D (6 bases). Germline V lookup: CDR1 GTSNPN, CDR2 SVGIG (reference sequence). The CDR3 has 16 amino acids. Between the trimmed V and J ends, which lost 3 bases and 4 bases, there was a span of 21 bases. The CDR3 loop is CAWSPFYRVGGTEAFF. The DNA of the CDR3 is TGTGCCTGGAGCCCCTTTTACAGGGTAGGAGGCACTGAAGCTTTCTTT.

J is TRBJ1-1 and V is TRBV30; no reliable D call. CDR1 and CDR2 from the germline V gene are GTSNPN and SVGIG (reference sequence). Trimming removed 4 bases from V and 3 bases from J, with 15 bases in between. The CDR3 extends over 14 amino acids. The CDR3: CAWNGQREDTEAFF. DNA for the CDR3: TGTGCCTGGAACGGCCAAAGGGAGGACACTGAAGCTTTCTTT.

Turning to this clone: This sample also contains other DNA sequences that code for the same CDR3. The chain uses TRBV27 and TRBJ1-5, with TRBD1 identical over 11 bases. V gave up 8 bases and J gave up 8 bases; unmatched junction bases: 8. Germline CDR1 is MNHEY and CDR2 is SMNVEV (reference sequence). This CDR3 is built from 14 residues. This CDR3 is CASRGTGGDEPQHF. In DNA, the CDR3 is TGTGCCAGCCGAGGGACAGGGGGAGATGAGCCCCAGCATTTT.

The gene calls are TRBV5-1 and TRBJ2-1; 8 positions match TRBD1. The CDR3 consists of 14 residues. CDR1 is SGHRS and CDR2 is YFSETQ in the germline V gene. V lost 0 bases, J lost 8 bases, and 4 bases stayed unmatched. This CDR3 is CASSLGGQEHEQFF. The CDR3 bases are TGCGCCAGCAGCTTGGGGGGACAGGAACATGAGCAGTTCTTC.

V gene TRBV29-1 combines with J gene TRBJ2-3; the match to TRBD1 covers 12 bases. Per the germline V gene, CDR1 is SQVTM and CDR2 is ANQGSEA. This CDR3 is 13 amino acids long. The J segment lost 6 bases and the V segment lost 4 bases, leaving 2 bases of the junction unmatched. CDR3 protein: CSVVGTGGDTQYF. The CDR3 region has the DNA TGCAGCGTTGTGGGGACAGGGGGCGATACGCAGTATTTT.

The V and J genes are TRBV10-3 and TRBJ1-2, with D unclear. The CDR3 spans 12 residues. Germline CDR1 is ENHRY and CDR2 is SYGVKD. V lost 7 bases and J lost 2, with 8 bases in between. In DNA, the CDR3 is TGTGCCATCAATGACGGGAACTATGGCTACACCTTC. It translates to CAINDGNYGYTF.

J is TRBJ1-5 and V is TRBV19; weak D call: TRBD1 (5 bases). The CDR3 covers 16 residues. V lost 1 base to trimming and J lost 0 bases, with 10 bases between them. Germline CDR1 is LNHDA and CDR2 is SQIVND (reference sequence). The CDR3 DNA reads TGTGCCAGTAGTATAGTCGGGGGGTCTAGCAATCAGCCCCAGCATTTT. This sequence encodes CASSIVGGSSNQPQHF.

V is TRBV5-1 and J is TRBJ2-5; a possible D gene is TRBD1 (6 bases). The V and J ends lost 1 base and 4 bases respectively, with 23 bases between them. Germline CDR1 reads SGHRS; CDR2 reads YFSETQ. The length of the CDR3 is 18 residues. CDR3 amino acids: CASSLSRGASRTAETQYF. As DNA, the CDR3 is TGCGCCAGCAGCTTGTCCAGGGGCGCTTCAAGGACAGCAGAGACCCAGTACTTC.

The V call is TRBV19, the J call TRBJ2-1; a weak D match, TRBD2 (6 bases). The CDR3 is 16 amino acids. Trimming removed 5 bases from V and 5 bases from J, with 19 bases in between. Germline V gene data show CDR1 as LNHDA and CDR2 as SQIVND (reference sequence). The CDR3 sequence: CASSHLPGRWNNEQFF. The CDR3 DNA follows: TGTGCCAGTAGTCATTTGCCAGGGAGGTGGAACAATGAGCAGTTCTTC.

The genes are TRBV7-9 and TRBJ2-1; D remains ambiguous. CDR1 is SEHNR and CDR2 is FQNEAQ in the germline V gene (reference sequence). This CDR3 region has 15 residues. Trimming took 3 bases from V and 4 from J, leaving 13 bases between them. CDR3 in DNA: TGTGCCAGCAGCTTTTCCCAAGCGCTGTACAATGAGCAGTTCTTC. Translated: CASSFSQALYNEQFF.

This chain links TRBV5-4 with TRBJ2-1, with 9 positions matching TRBD2. Germline V lookup: CDR1 SGHNT, CDR2 YYREEE (reference sequence). CDR3 size: 16 residues. The V and J ends lost 1 base and 8 bases, in that order; junction bases with no gene match: 10. The CDR3 protein is CASSLFGTSPDDEQFF. Here the CDR3 DNA reads TGTGCCAGCAGCTTGTTTGGGACTAGCCCTGATGATGAGCAGTTCTTC.

In the case of this clone: Other DNA sequences from this sample encode an identical CDR3 as well. The rearrangement links TRBV19 to TRBJ1-2; D is uncertain. Trimming removed 7 bases at V and 5 bases at J, with 17 bases between. CDR1 LNHDA and CDR2 SQIVND come from the germline V gene (reference sequence). The CDR3 contains 14 residues. The CDR3 region has the DNA TGTGCCAGTACCCAGAAAGTCCTCCGATATGGCTACACCTTC. This translates into CASTQKVLRYGYTF.